This TCR beta chain is from a study of long-term antiretroviral therapy in people with HIV. Broader study findings: Records did not include ART adherence, viral resistance or therapy changes. Relative to transplant donor controls, diversity remained lower despite increasing after ART.

In the case of this clone: What it binds is unknown.

The libraries were made with immunoSEQ v3.0 at survey level. Clones were read by immunoSEQ multiplex PCR, and TCRdb kept only the in-frame ones, dropping some. In the table there are some 35,000 clones, around 94% of which are singletons. Source: unsorted PBMCs, taken 4.1 years after starting antiretroviral therapy. The TCR sequence derives from a woman in her fifties or sixties with HIV.

The CDR3 region is CASSLNPYEQYF. The CDR3 DNA sequence: TGCGCCAGCAGCTTGAACCCCTACGAGCAGTACTTC. The V gene is TRBV5-1, the J gene TRBJ2-7; D is ambiguous. The germline V gene has CDR1 SGHRS and CDR2 YFSETQ. The CDR3 is 12 amino acids. Trimming left V 1 base short and J 2 bases short, with 4 bases between. Drawing the rest from reference TRBV5-1 and TRBJ2-7, the complete variable domain is KAGVTQTPRYLIKTRGQQVTLSCSPISGHRSVSWYQQTPGQGLQFLFEYFSETQRNKGNFPGRFSGRQFSNSRSEMNVSTLELGDSALYLCASSLNPYEQYFGPGTRLTVT.